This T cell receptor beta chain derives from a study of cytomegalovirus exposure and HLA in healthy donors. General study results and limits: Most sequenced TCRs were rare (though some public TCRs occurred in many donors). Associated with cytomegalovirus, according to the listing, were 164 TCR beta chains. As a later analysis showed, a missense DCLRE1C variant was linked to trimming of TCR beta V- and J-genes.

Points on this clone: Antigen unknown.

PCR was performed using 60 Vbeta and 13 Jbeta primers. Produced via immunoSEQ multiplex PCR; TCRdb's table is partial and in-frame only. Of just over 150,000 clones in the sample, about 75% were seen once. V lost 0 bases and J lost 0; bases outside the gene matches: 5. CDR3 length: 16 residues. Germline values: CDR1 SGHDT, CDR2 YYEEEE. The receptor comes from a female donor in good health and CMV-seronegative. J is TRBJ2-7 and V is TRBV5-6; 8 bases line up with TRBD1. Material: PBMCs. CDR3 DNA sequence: TGTGCCAGCAGCTTGGAGGGACAGGTGATCTCCTACGAGCAGTACTTC. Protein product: CASSLEGQVISYEQYF.